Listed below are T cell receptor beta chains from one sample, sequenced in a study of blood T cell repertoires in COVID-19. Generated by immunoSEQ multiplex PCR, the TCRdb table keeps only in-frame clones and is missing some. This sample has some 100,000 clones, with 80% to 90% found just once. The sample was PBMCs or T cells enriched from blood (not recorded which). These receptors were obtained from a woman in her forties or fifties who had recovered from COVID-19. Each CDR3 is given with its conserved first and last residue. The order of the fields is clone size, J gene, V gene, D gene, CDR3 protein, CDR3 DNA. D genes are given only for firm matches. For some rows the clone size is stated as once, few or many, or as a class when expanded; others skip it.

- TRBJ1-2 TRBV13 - CASRLRQLYTF TGTGCCAGCAGACTAAGACAGTTATACACCTTC
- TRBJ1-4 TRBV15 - CATSRVVATNEKLFF TGTGCCACCAGCAGAGTAGTAGCAACTAATGAAAAACTGTTTTTT
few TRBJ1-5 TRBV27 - CASSLNPTNPHQPQHF TGTGCCAGCAGTTTAAACCCGACAAACCCTCATCAGCCCCAGCATTTT
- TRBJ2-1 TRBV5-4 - CASSFISREQFF TGTGCCAGCAGCTTTATAAGCCGGGAGCAGTTCTTC
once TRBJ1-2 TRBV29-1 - CSVEPGERADGYTF TGCAGCGTTGAACCCGGGGAGAGGGCTGATGGCTACACCTTC
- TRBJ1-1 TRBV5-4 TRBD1 CASSGGQYEEVGEAFF TGTGCCAGCAGCGGGGGACAGTATGAAGAGGTGGGTGAAGCTTTCTTT
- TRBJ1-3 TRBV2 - CASSEQGSGNTIYF TGTGCCAGCAGTGAGCAGGGGTCTGGAAACACCATATATTTT
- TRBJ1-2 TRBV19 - CASSRQDGDYGYTF TGTGCCAGTAGTCGACAGGATGGGGACTATGGCTACACCTTC
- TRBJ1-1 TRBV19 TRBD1 CASSRQGTEAFF TGTGCCAGTAGTCGACAGGGCACTGAAGCTTTCTTT
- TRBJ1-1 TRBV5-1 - CASSHNIDSTEAFF TGCGCCAGCAGCCATAACATAGACAGTACTGAAGCTTTCTTT
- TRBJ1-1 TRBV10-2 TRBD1 CASGGQGAIAFF TGCGCCAGCGGGGGACAGGGGGCGATCGCTTTCTTT
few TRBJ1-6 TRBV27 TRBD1 CASSLQGAPLHF TGTGCCAGCAGTTTACAGGGGGCACCCCTCCACTTT
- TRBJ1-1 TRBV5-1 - CASSLFVQAGATEAFF TGCGCCAGCAGCTTGTTCGTTCAAGCTGGTGCCACTGAAGCTTTCTTT
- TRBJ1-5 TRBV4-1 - CASSQGRGDQPQHF TGCGCCAGCAGCCAAGGCAGGGGCGATCAGCCCCAGCATTTT
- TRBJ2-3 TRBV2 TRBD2 CASSTPTSGTSTDTQYF TGTGCCAGCAGTACCCCGACTAGCGGCACCAGCACAGATACGCAGTATTTT
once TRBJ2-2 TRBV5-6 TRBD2 CASSGRLAGGPGELFF TGTGCCAGCAGCGGGAGACTAGCGGGGGGGCCCGGGGAGCTGTTTTTT
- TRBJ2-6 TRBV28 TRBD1 CASSLLPRGYSGANVLTF TGTGCCAGCAGTTTACTGCCCAGGGGGTATTCTGGGGCCAACGTCCTGACTTTC
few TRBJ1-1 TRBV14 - CASSPGSEAFF TGTGCCAGCAGTCCAGGGTCTGAAGCTTTCTTT
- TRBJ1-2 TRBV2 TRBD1 CASRDRGLSGYTF TGTGCCAGCCGCGACAGGGGGCTTAGCGGCTACACCTTC
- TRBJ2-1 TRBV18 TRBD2 CASSPSLRTSGGASEQFF TGTGCCAGCTCACCCAGCCTCAGAACTAGCGGGGGGGCGAGTGAGCAGTTCTTC
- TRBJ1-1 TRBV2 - CASSAPGLNTEAFF TGTGCCAGCAGTGCTCCAGGGCTGAACACTGAAGCTTTCTTT
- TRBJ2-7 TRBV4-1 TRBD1 CASSPAPGQGGEQYF TGCGCCAGCAGCCCCGCCCCCGGACAGGGTGGCGAGCAGTACTTC
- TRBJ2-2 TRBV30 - CAWNRVASGELFF TGTGCCTGGAACAGGGTTGCCTCTGGGGAGCTGTTTTTT
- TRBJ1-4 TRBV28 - CASSSPRGRGGEKLFF TGTGCCAGCAGTTCCCCTCGGGGGAGGGGGGGCGAAAAACTGTTTTTT
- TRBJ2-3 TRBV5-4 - CASSLAGRGDLDTQYF TGTGCCAGCAGCTTGGCAGGGCGGGGAGACTTGGATACGCAGTATTTT
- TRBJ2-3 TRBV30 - CAWSPRRGDILDTQYF TGTGCCTGGAGTCCACGCCGGGGGGACATCCTAGATACGCAGTATTTT
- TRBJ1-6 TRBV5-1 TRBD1 CASSFRDSDNSPLHF TGCGCCAGCAGCTTCCGGGACAGCGATAATTCACCCCTCCACTTT
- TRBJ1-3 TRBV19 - CASTPTRGSNGNTIYF TGTGCCAGTACCCCCACGCGGGGGAGTAATGGAAACACCATATATTTT
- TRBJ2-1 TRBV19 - CASSIVGGGTYNEQFF TGTGCCAGTAGTATAGTGGGCGGAGGGACGTACAATGAGCAGTTCTTC
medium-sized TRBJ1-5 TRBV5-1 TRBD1 CASSPGQGALQPQHF TGCGCCAGCAGCCCAGGACAGGGGGCTTTGCAGCCCCAGCATTTT
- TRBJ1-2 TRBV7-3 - CASSLKPGGPDGYTF TGTGCCAGCAGCTTAAAACCCGGTGGGCCAGATGGCTACACCTTC
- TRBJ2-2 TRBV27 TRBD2 CASSTRSSGGNTGELFF TGTGCCAGCAGCACTCGCTCTAGCGGCGGTAACACCGGGGAGCTGTTTTTT
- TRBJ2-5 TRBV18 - CASSPTLRETQYF TGTGCCAGCTCACCTACTCTACGAGAGACCCAGTACTTC
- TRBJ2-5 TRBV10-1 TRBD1 CASSESRQGKYF TGCGCCAGCAGTGAGTCGAGACAGGGGAAGTACTTC
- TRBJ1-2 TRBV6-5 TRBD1 CASSPPGQYGYTF TGTGCCAGCAGTCCCCCGGGACAGTATGGCTACACCTTC
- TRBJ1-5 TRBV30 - CAWSVPPGPQHF TGTGCCTGGAGTGTTCCCCCGGGGCCCCAGCATTTT
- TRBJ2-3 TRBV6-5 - CASSSFTGAESDTQYF TGTGCCAGCAGTTCTTTTACAGGTGCCGAGTCAGATACGCAGTATTTT
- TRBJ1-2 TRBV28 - CASSDDRYGYTF TGTGCCAGCAGTGACGACAGATATGGCTACACCTTC
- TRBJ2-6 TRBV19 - CASSIGPGETSSGANVLTF TGTGCCAGTAGTATAGGGCCTGGGGAGACTAGCTCTGGGGCCAACGTCCTGACTTTC
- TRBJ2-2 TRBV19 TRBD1 CASRQGYGELFF TGTGCCAGCAGACAGGGGTACGGGGAGCTGTTTTTT
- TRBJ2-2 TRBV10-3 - CATTGGPGELFF TGTGCCACTACGGGGGGCCCCGGGGAGCTGTTTTTT
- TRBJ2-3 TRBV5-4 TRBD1 CASSLKGTGMLTQYF TGTGCCAGCAGCTTGAAGGGGACAGGGATGCTTACGCAGTATTTT
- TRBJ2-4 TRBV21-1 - CARDRADKNIQYF TGTGCCAGGGACAGGGCCGACAAAAACATTCAGTACTTC
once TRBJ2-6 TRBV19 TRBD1 CASSIRRTGDSGANVLTF TGTGCCAGTAGTATACGGAGGACAGGGGACTCTGGGGCCAACGTCCTGACTTTC
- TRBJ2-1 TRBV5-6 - CASSLRSTAGPPQFF TGTGCCAGCAGCTTACGTTCGACAGCCGGACCCCCCCAGTTCTTC
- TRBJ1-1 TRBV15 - CATSRKTAGVTEAFF TGTGCCACCAGCAGAAAGACCGCAGGGGTGACTGAAGCTTTCTTT
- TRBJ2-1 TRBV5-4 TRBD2 CASSLESGGGSYNEQFF TGTGCCAGCAGCTTGGAGTCCGGCGGGGGGTCCTACAATGAGCAGTTCTTC
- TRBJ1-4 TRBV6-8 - CASSSGFGFF TGTGCCAGCAGCTCCGGTTTCGGGTTTTTT
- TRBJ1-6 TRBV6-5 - CASSYSGGRLGSPLHF TGTGCCAGCAGTTACTCGGGGGGACGCTTGGGTTCACCCCTCCACTTT